Detailed here is one TCR beta chain. What it binds is unknown. The data belong to a study of CD8 T cells in Susac syndrome. Sequencing of TCR beta was carried out in blood CD8+ and CD4+ T cells. Reverse transcription used about 0.45 to 1 ug RNA and random hexamers. Amplification of TCR beta CDR3 by immunoSEQ multiplex PCR spanned 54 Vbeta and 13 Jbeta. MiXCR was run by TCRdb on the immunoSEQ multiplex PCR reads, yielding one entry per CDR3 protein. The table includes some 240,000 distinct CDR3 sequences, 90% to 96% detected once. Germline V CDR1 and CDR2: KGHSH, LQKENI. The J segment lost 5 bases and the V segment lost 3 bases, leaving 16 bases of the junction unmatched. The CDR3 is 19 residues long. Notes on the study in general: There was no clonal expansion in the CD4+ T cell repertoires of Susac syndrome.

V and J are TRBV18 and TRBJ2-3, with 11 bases fitting TRBD2. Sequencing was performed on CD4+ T cells from PBMCs. This receptor was obtained from a human donor with Susac syndrome. The CDR3 coding sequence is TGTGCCAGCTCACCTTTCCGCCAAACCTCCGGGACTAGCGGAGATACGCAGTATTTT. Translated, it gives CASSPFRQTSGTSGDTQYF.